The clone carrying this T cell receptor beta chain was seen only a few times. Antigen: not known. The data originate from a study of beta chain features in type 1 diabetes. Overall study context: Sorted cells numbering under 140,000,000 were examined across all samples.

A sort by CD45RO/CCR7/CD25/CD127/CD95/CD27 yielded CD4+ naive, central memory, regulatory and stem cell-like memory cells. The whole isolated RNA underwent reverse transcription, so sequencing captured expressed TCRB transcripts. Regulatory, naive and central memory T cell samples averaged approximately 3.9 million reads. The data were produced by immunoSEQ multiplex PCR, yet TCRdb's version contains in-frame clones alone and is incomplete. The table records hundreds of thousands of clones, 14% to 15% of them present only once. General study results and limits: Type 1 diabetes patients had TCRB CDR3s that were shorter (moderately but significantly so) in all four CD4+ subsets.

The clonotype originates from a man younger than 30 with type 1 diabetes. Source material: naive CD4+ T cells from blood.

This CDR3 reads CASSKQHRGYEQYF. CDR3 coding DNA: TGTGCCAGTAGCAAACAGCACAGGGGTTACGAGCAGTACTTC. V is TRBV19 and J is TRBJ2-7; TRBD1 matches 7 bases. Germline V gene lookup returns CDR1 LNHDA and CDR2 SQIVND (reference sequence). The junction had 9 bases not matched to a gene; V was cut back by 6 bases and J by 4 bases. The CDR3 has 14 amino acids.